Below are 27 T cell receptor beta chains sequenced from a single sample in a study of blood T cell repertoires in COVID-19. Sequencing used immunoSEQ multiplex PCR; TCRdb keeps in-frame clones, though not all of them. The sample carries about 26,000 clones, around 90% recorded once. The sample was peripheral blood. The receptors were gathered from an older woman with active COVID-19.

This clone was counted once. The V gene is TRBV27, the J gene TRBJ2-7; the D is unclear. Looked up from germline, CDR1 is MNHEY and CDR2 is SMNVEV (reference sequence). The CDR3 sequence is 15 residues long. V was trimmed by 0 bases and J by 2 bases, leaving 11 bases between them. The CDR3 region is CASSLSRGGTYEQYF. As DNA, the CDR3 is TGTGCCAGCAGTTTATCCCGCGGCGGAACCTACGAGCAGTACTTC.

The rearrangement links TRBV2 to TRBJ2-1, with a tentative D call TRBD2 (5 bases). The CDR3 extends over 14 amino acids. The ends were cut back, 4 bases at V and 5 bases at J, with 12 bases in the middle. Germline V CDR1 and CDR2: SNHLY, FYNNEI. As DNA, the CDR3 is TGTGCCAGCAGTGTAAGGGAGAGCCACAATGAGCAGTTCTTC. It encodes CASSVRESHNEQFF.

J is TRBJ2-2 and V is TRBV7-2; D gene unclear. CDR3 length equals 15 residues. Trimming took off 5 bases at V and 1 base at J, with 11 bases between the two ends. The germline V gene has CDR1 SGHTA and CDR2 FQGNSA. The CDR3 sequence: CASSPLRGNTGELFF. CDR3 sequence (DNA): TGTGCCAGCAGCCCCCTCCGAGGGAACACCGGGGAGCTGTTTTTT.

The chain employs TRBV20-1 and TRBJ2-6; 7 bases agree with TRBD1. This CDR3 contains 16 residues. J was trimmed by 0 bases and V by 3 bases; bases with no gene match: 5. Germline lookup yields CDR1 DFQATT and CDR2 SNEGSKA (reference sequence). For the CDR3, the DNA is TGCAGTGCTAGTGCAGGGGGAACCTCTGGGGCCAACGTCCTGACTTTC. Its translation: CSASAGGTSGANVLTF.

V usage is TRBV24-1 and J usage is TRBJ1-4, with TRBD1 matching 8 bases. The CDR3 spans 18 residues. With 8 bases clipped from V and 0 bases from J, the junction kept 13 bases outside the gene matches. Germline CDR1 KGHDR, CDR2 SFDVKD. CDR3 sequence (DNA): TGTGCCACCATAGGCAGGGGGCTGTTAGTGTCAACTAATGAAAAACTGTTTTTT. Translation gives CATIGRGLLVSTNEKLFF.

The rearrangement links TRBV19 to TRBJ2-1, with 11 bases lining up with TRBD1. Germline CDR1 LNHDA, CDR2 SQIVND (reference sequence). The CDR3 runs 15 residues. J lost 9 bases, V lost 5 bases, and 9 bases had no gene match. The CDR3 here is CASSPGQGAFSEQFF. For the CDR3, the DNA is TGTGCCAGTAGTCCTGGACAGGGGGCGTTTAGTGAGCAGTTCTTC.

This clone occurred once. V and J are TRBV7-9 and TRBJ1-1, with D possibly TRBD1 on 5 matching bases. Between the trimmed V and J ends, which lost 9 bases and 1 base, there was a span of 12 bases. The CDR3 totals 13 residues. Per the germline V gene, CDR1 is SEHNR and CDR2 is FQNEAQ (reference sequence). This CDR3 reads CASIGQTNTEAFF. CDR3 nucleotide sequence: TGTGCCAGTATAGGACAAACGAACACTGAAGCTTTCTTT.

This sequence joins TRBV9 and TRBJ2-3; 9 nucleotides align to TRBD1. The germline V gene encodes CDR1 SGDLS and CDR2 YYNGEE. Unmatched junction bases numbered 0, after V lost 0 bases and J lost 1 base. The CDR3 consists of 15 residues. CDR3: CASSVGTGGTDTQYF. The CDR3 nucleotides are TGTGCCAGCAGCGTAGGGACAGGGGGCACAGATACGCAGTATTTT.

The chain uses TRBV27 and TRBJ2-7; D is possibly TRBD1 (6 bases). CDR3 size: 14 residues. Germline CDR1 and CDR2: MNHEY and SMNVEV (reference sequence). V was pared by 3 bases and J by 3 bases, with 12 bases between. CDR3 DNA: TGTGCCAGCAGTTTGGTGGGGGCTAACTACGAGCAGTACTTC. It codes for CASSLVGANYEQYF.

The chain uses TRBV19 and TRBJ2-3; 10 bases align to TRBD1. V was clipped by 9 bases and J by 6 bases; unmatched bases: 9. This CDR3 has 14 residues. Germline lookup yields CDR1 LNHDA and CDR2 SQIVND (reference sequence). The CDR3 loop is CASSRQGARDTQYF. CDR3 nucleotide sequence: TGTGCCAGCAGTCGACAGGGGGCGAGGGATACGCAGTATTTT.

This clone has only a few counts. The V call is TRBV10-3, the J call TRBJ2-1, with TRBD2 matching 12 bases. CDR1 is ENHRY and CDR2 is SYGVKD in the germline V gene. V lost 4 bases and J lost 2; bases outside the gene matches: 15. The CDR3 is 20 amino acids. The CDR3 region is CAISAGLAGTLALTYNEQFF. The CDR3 DNA sequence: TGTGCCATCAGTGCGGGACTAGCGGGTACCTTAGCGTTGACCTACAATGAGCAGTTCTTC.

V is TRBV7-9 and J is TRBJ1-1; possible D gene TRBD1, 6 bases. Looked up from germline, CDR1 is SEHNR and CDR2 is FQNEAQ (reference sequence). The germline V and J ends were trimmed by 1 base and 0 bases, with 9 bases remaining between them. The CDR3 has 15 residues. In nucleotides, the CDR3 is TGTGCCAGCAGCTTAGGAACAGGGCTGAACACTGAAGCTTTCTTT. Its protein product is CASSLGTGLNTEAFF. The variable domain in full, with the rest retrieved from reference TRBV7-9 and TRBJ1-1, is DTGVSQNPRHKITKRGQNVTFRCDPISEHNRLYWYRQTLGQGPEFLTYFQNEAQLEKSRLLSDRFSAERPKGSFSTLEIQRTEQGDSAMYLCASSLGTGLNTEAFFGQGTRLTVV.

This chain joins TRBV2 and TRBJ1-3; D not certain. CDR3 length: 15 amino acids. Germline V CDR1 and CDR2: SNHLY, FYNNEI. The germline V and J ends were trimmed by 8 bases and 0 bases, with 14 bases remaining between them. The CDR3 sequence: CASSKAALSGNTIYF. As DNA, the CDR3 is TGTGCCAGCTCCAAAGCGGCCCTCTCTGGAAACACCATATATTTT.

J is TRBJ1-2 and V is TRBV5-1, with D possibly TRBD1 on 5 matching bases. CDR3 length equals 13 residues. CDR1 and CDR2 from the germline V gene are SGHRS and YFSETQ. V dropped 0 bases and J dropped 6 bases, with 9 bases sitting between them. CDR3 sequence (DNA): TGCGCCAGCAGCTTGGGACAGACAAATGGCTACACCTTC. Protein product: CASSLGQTNGYTF.

The chain combines TRBV6-4 with TRBJ2-1; 10 positions match TRBD2. This CDR3 is 15 amino acids long. V lost 5 bases and J lost 4; bases outside the gene matches: 5. In germline, CDR1 is MRHNA, CDR2 SNTAGT. In nucleotides, the CDR3 is TGTGCCAGCAGTCCTTCTAGCGGGGGATACAATGAGCAGTTCTTC. It specifies CASSPSSGGYNEQFF.

The chain is built from TRBV11-2 and TRBJ1-1; no definite D call. CDR1 SGHAT and CDR2 FQNNGV come from the germline V gene. The CDR3 runs to 15 residues. Trimming pared 3 bases from V and 10 bases from J, leaving 21 bases between. The DNA of the CDR3 is TGTGCCAGCAGCTTCCTCGGCGGGCCGGTGGTTTCAGCTTTCTTT. This gives the protein CASSFLGGPVVSAFF.

This clone was detected once. The chain links TRBV4-1 to TRBJ1-4; D not certain. The CDR3 runs 16 residues. With 0 bases removed from V and 7 bases from J, the gap between germline ends came to 15 bases. The V gene's germline CDR1 is MGHRA and CDR2 YSYEKL. CDR3 sequence reads: CASSQEGRGVREKLFF. CDR3 sequence (DNA): TGCGCCAGCAGCCAAGAAGGGCGGGGAGTACGTGAAAAACTGTTTTTT.

This chain links TRBV27 with TRBJ2-2; D call uncertain. The germline V gene has CDR1 MNHEY and CDR2 SMNVEV (reference sequence). V lost 5 bases to trimming and J lost 6 bases, with 7 bases between them. This CDR3 is 12 amino acids long. The CDR3 reads CASSAHSGELFF. The CDR3 region has the DNA TGTGCCAGCAGTGCACATTCCGGGGAGCTGTTTTTT.

The chain uses TRBV3-1 (or the pseudogene TRBV3-2) and TRBJ2-7; D gene unclear. V lost 1 base to trimming and J lost 5 bases, with 12 bases between them. This CDR3 has 14 amino acids. CDR1 LGHDT and CDR2 YNNKEL come from the germline V gene (reference sequence). CDR3 nucleotide sequence: TGTGCCAGCAGCCAAGTTCCCAAACGCGACGAGCAGTACTTC. This codes for CASSQVPKRDEQYF.

This chain links TRBV5-1 with TRBJ1-3; the match to TRBD1 covers 7 bases. The CDR3 runs 16 residues. With V trimmed by 0 bases and J by 4 bases, 7 bases remained unmatched. Germline CDR1 is SGHRS and CDR2 is YFSETQ. CDR3 loop: CASSLEGAPSGNTIYF. The CDR3 region has the DNA TGCGCCAGCAGCTTGGAGGGGGCCCCTTCCGGAAACACCATATATTTT.

The CDR3 DNA follows: TGCAGCGTTTCGGGGGCTCGGGGGGATCAGCCCCAGCATTTT. Its protein product is CSVSGARGDQPQHF. The chain uses TRBV29-1 and TRBJ1-5, with D perhaps TRBD1 (6 bases). The CDR3 is made up of 14 amino acids. V lost 5 bases, J lost 5 bases, and 16 bases lay in between. In germline, CDR1 is SQVTM, CDR2 ANQGSEA.

The rearrangement links TRBV6-6 to TRBJ1-1; 7 bases align to TRBD1. This CDR3 has 13 residues. Trimming at V came to 8 bases and at J to 5 bases, leaving 8 bases not matched to a gene. Germline V gives CDR1 MNHNY, CDR2 SVGAGI (reference sequence). The CDR3 region is CASHNRGPTEAFF. For the CDR3, the DNA is TGTGCCAGCCACAACAGGGGACCTACTGAAGCTTTCTTT.

The genes are TRBV4-1 and TRBJ1-2, with unresolved D. V was clipped by 0 bases and J by 1 base, with 9 bases between them. Germline V CDR1 and CDR2: MGHRA, YSYEKL. The CDR3 is 15 residues long. This CDR3 reads CASSQDPGINYGYTF. The CDR3 DNA reads TGCGCCAGCAGCCAAGATCCGGGGATTAACTATGGCTACACCTTC.

The chain links TRBV6-6 to TRBJ2-1, with TRBD2 identical over 10 bases. Germline V gives CDR1 MNHNY, CDR2 SVGAGI (reference sequence). The CDR3 has 16 amino acids. Germline trimming cut 6 bases from V and 15 bases from J; bases unmatched to any gene: 20. As DNA, the CDR3 is TGTGCCAGCAGCCGCCGGTCCGGGCTAGCGGGAGATGAGACGTTCTTC. Translated, it gives CASSRRSGLAGDETFF.

This chain links TRBV7-9 with TRBJ2-7; TRBD1 aligns across 7 bases. The CDR3 is 13 amino acids. Trimming took 5 bases from V and 3 from J; bases not matched to a gene: 4. CDR1 and CDR2 (germline): SEHNR, FQNEAQ (reference sequence). The CDR3 nucleotides read TGTGCCAGCAGCCAGGGGACAGTCTACGAGCAGTACTTC. It specifies CASSQGTVYEQYF.

The genes are TRBV29-1 and TRBJ2-5; 9 bases are a match to TRBD2. The CDR3 runs 14 residues. Germline-derived CDR1 and CDR2 are SQVTM and ANQGSEA. V was clipped by 4 bases and J by 5 bases; unmatched bases: 8. The DNA for the CDR3 is TGCAGCGTTGGGGCTAGCGGGAATCGGGAGACCCAGTACTTC. This gives the protein CSVGASGNRETQYF.

The gene calls are TRBV28 and TRBJ2-7; 11 positions match TRBD2. Trimming at V came to 7 bases and at J to 3 bases, leaving 11 bases not matched to a gene. The CDR3 totals 16 residues. Germline CDR1 and CDR2: MDHEN and SYDVKM. The CDR3 loop reads CASIYSVGTSGYEQYF. In DNA form, the CDR3 reads TGTGCCAGCATTTATTCGGTAGGGACTAGCGGCTACGAGCAGTACTTC. Drawing the rest from reference TRBV28 and TRBJ2-7, the complete variable domain is DVKVTQSSRYLVKRTGEKVFLECVQDMDHENMFWYRQDPGLGLRLIYFSYDVKMKEKGDIPEGYSVSREKKERFSLILESASTNQTSMYLCASIYSVGTSGYEQYFGPGTRLTVT.